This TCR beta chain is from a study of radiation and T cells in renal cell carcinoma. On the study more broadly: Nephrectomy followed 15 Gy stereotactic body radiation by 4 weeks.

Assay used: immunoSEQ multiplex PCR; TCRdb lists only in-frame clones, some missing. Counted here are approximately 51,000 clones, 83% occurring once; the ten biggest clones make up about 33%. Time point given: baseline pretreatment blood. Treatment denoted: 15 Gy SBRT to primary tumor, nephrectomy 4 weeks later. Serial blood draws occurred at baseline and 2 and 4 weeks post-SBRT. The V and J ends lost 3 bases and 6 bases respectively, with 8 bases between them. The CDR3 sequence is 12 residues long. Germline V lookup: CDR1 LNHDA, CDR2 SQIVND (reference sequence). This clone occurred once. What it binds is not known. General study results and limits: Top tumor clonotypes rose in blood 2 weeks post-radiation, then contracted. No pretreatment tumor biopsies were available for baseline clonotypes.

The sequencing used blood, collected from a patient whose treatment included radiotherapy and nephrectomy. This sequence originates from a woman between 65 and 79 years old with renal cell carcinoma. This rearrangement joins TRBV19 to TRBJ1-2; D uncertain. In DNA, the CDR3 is TGTGCCAGTAGTATTTCGGGGAATGGCTACACCTTC. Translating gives CASSISGNGYTF.